The rows below give T cell receptor beta chains drawn from one sample of a study of response to subunit inactivated influenza vaccine. Via MiXCR, TCRdb re-called the RT-PCR reads, giving one row per CDR3 protein. The sample contains approximately 290,000 distinct CDR3 sequences, about 20% of which appear only once. The sample here was PBMCs from blood, taken around 22 months after vaccination. These TCRs come from a man aged 50 to 69 who received an inactivated influenza vaccine. CDR3s include the opening cysteine and the closing phenylalanine or tryptophan. Each record gives: D gene, J gene, V gene, clone size, CDR3 DNA, CDR3 protein. D genes are given only for firm matches. Clone size is not always given. Where it is, it says once, few, many or a class for expanded clones.

.	TRBJ2-7	TRBV10-3	.	TGTGCCATCAGTGGAGTTTCCAGGGGTGGCTACGAGCAGTACTTC	CAISGVSRGGYEQYF
TRBD1	TRBJ1-2	TRBV5-1	few	TGCGCCAGCAGCTTACGAACAGGGGCGGGCTATGGCTACACCTTC	CASSLRTGAGYGYTF
.	TRBJ1-5	TRBV7-2	.	TGTGCCAGCAGCCTTTGGGACAATCAGCCCCAGCATTTT	CASSLWDNQPQHF
.	TRBJ2-4	TRBV5-1	.	TGCGCCAGCAGCCCTTTACAGGGTTCCAAAAACATTCAGTACTTC	CASSPLQGSKNIQYF
.	TRBJ1-6	TRBV6-1	.	TGTGCCAGTGGTCGGAAGGCTAGCTCCTATAATTCACCCCTCCACTTT	CASGRKASSYNSPLHF
TRBD2	TRBJ2-1	TRBV29-1	.	TGCAGCGTTGAGGTCTTGGAGACTAGCGGGAGGGTCTCTCCCTACAATGAGCAGTTCTTC	CSVEVLETSGRVSPYNEQFF
.	TRBJ2-7	TRBV7-2	.	TGTGCCAGCAGCTTAGTCGGGGGAATGTACTACGAGCAGTACTTC	CASSLVGGMYYEQYF
.	TRBJ1-2	TRBV6-4	.	TGTGCCAGCAGTGACCAGACACGGTACTATGGCTACACCTTC	CASSDQTRYYGYTF
TRBD1	TRBJ1-1	TRBV9	.	TGTGCCAGCAGCGATGGGACAGAAGCCACTGAAGCTTTCTTT	CASSDGTEATEAFF
.	TRBJ1-6	TRBV20-1	.	TGCAGTGCTAGAGGACTTCGGACAGATTATAATTCACCCCTCCACTTT	CSARGLRTDYNSPLHF
.	TRBJ2-1	TRBV6-2/TRBV6-3	.	TGTGCCAGCAGTTACTCGTATGAGCAGTTCTTC	CASSYSYEQFF
.	TRBJ1-5	TRBV23-1	many	TGCGCCAGCAGTCTAAGGGACCGGGAATTTAGCAATCAGCCCCAGCATTTT	CASSLRDREFSNQPQHF
.	TRBJ2-7	TRBV12-3/TRBV12-4	many	TGTGCCAGCAGCATGGGAGGCTCCTACGAGCAGTACTTC	CASSMGGSYEQYF
.	TRBJ1-2	TRBV12-3/TRBV12-4	many	TGTGCCAGCAGTTTATTTTCAGGGGATGGCTACACCTTC	CASSLFSGDGYTF
TRBD2	TRBJ2-7	TRBV20-1	few	TGCAGTGCTGGCCGGGACTACAACTACGAGCAGTACTTC	CSAGRDYNYEQYF
.	TRBJ1-5	TRBV5-1	many	TGCGCCAGCAGCTTGGGGGATACTCAGCCCCAGCATTTT	CASSLGDTQPQHF
.	TRBJ1-1	TRBV5-1	.	TGCGCCAGCAGCTTGGTACCCCAGCGGGAGGACACTGAAGCTTTCTTT	CASSLVPQREDTEAFF
.	TRBJ2-3	TRBV11-2	.	TGTGCCAGCAGCTTATGGACAGCTAGCACAGATACGCAGTATTTT	CASSLWTASTDTQYF
TRBD1	TRBJ1-2	TRBV4-1	many	TGCGCCAGCAGCCAAGAAAGGAGGACCCCGGGACAGGGGGCGCGAGGCTACACCTTC	CASSQERRTPGQGARGYTF
.	TRBJ1-2	TRBV28	.	TGTGCCAGCAGTTTATACCCGGTTAACTATGGCTACACCTTC	CASSLYPVNYGYTF
.	TRBJ1-6	TRBV4-1	.	TGCGCCAGCAGCCAAGATCACAAAAAGACCAGGACAAATTCACCCCTCCACTTT	CASSQDHKKTRTNSPLHF
.	TRBJ2-7	TRBV7-9	few	TGTGCCAGCAGCTTAAGTAGCAGAGTTGGTGAGCAGTACTTC	CASSLSSRVGEQYF
.	TRBJ2-1	TRBV7-2	.	TGTGCCAGCAGCCCTAATACTAGAACTGAGCAGTTCTTC	CASSPNTRTEQFF
.	TRBJ1-5	TRBV4-2	few	TGTGCCAGCAGCCCGCAGGGTCGGTCCGAGCCCCAGCATTTT	CASSPQGRSEPQHF
TRBD1	TRBJ2-1	TRBV6-2/TRBV6-3	.	TGTGCCAGCAGTTATTCCGGGACAGGGGGCTCCAATGAGCAGTTCTTC	CASSYSGTGGSNEQFF
TRBD2	TRBJ2-7	TRBV6-1	.	TGTGCCAGCAGTCGTGGGACTAGCGGCTACGAGCAGTACTTC	CASSRGTSGYEQYF
.	TRBJ2-2	TRBV4-2	.	TGTGCCAGCAGCCAAGATGGTAGAGTGGGCACCGGGGAGCTGTTTTTT	CASSQDGRVGTGELFF
.	TRBJ2-7	TRBV28	once	TGTGCCAGCGGTAACTGGGACTCCTACGAGCAGTACTTC	CASGNWDSYEQYF
.	TRBJ2-7	TRBV10-1	few	TGCGCCAGCAGTGAGGTATTCCGACCCTACGAGCAGTACTTC	CASSEVFRPYEQYF
TRBD2	TRBJ2-5	TRBV12-3/TRBV12-4	.	TGTGCCAGCAGTCCGACCACTAGCGGGGGCGAGACCCAGTACTTC	CASSPTTSGGETQYF
.	TRBJ1-2	TRBV6-5	.	TGTACCAGCAGTTACGTGGGCGGTAACTATGGCTACACCTTC	CTSSYVGGNYGYTF
.	TRBJ1-2	TRBV11-2	many	TGTGCCAGCAGCCACGGACGGGAAAACTATGGCTACACCTTC	CASSHGRENYGYTF
.	TRBJ1-2	TRBV5-6	.	TGTGCCAGCAGCTTGGCCCCCCTTGGCTACACCTTC	CASSLAPLGYTF
.	TRBJ1-3	TRBV12-3/TRBV12-4	many	TGTGCCAGCGTCTCTCATGGGGGGGGAGGAAACACCATATATTTT	CASVSHGGGGNTIYF
.	TRBJ1-1	TRBV5-1	few	TGCGCCAGCAGCTTGATGCGTGGATTAAACACTGAAGCTTTCTTT	CASSLMRGLNTEAFF
.	TRBJ1-6	TRBV20-1	.	TGCAGTGCTAGAGGCAGGGCAAATTCACCCCTCCACTTT	CSARGRANSPLHF
TRBD1	TRBJ1-5	TRBV28	.	TGTGCCAGCAGTCCCTCTGCCAGGGGGAACCAGCCCCAGCATTTT	CASSPSARGNQPQHF
.	TRBJ1-2	TRBV27	few	TGTGCCAGCAGACCTGAAGGGTGGGGCTATGGCTACACCTTC	CASRPEGWGYGYTF
.	TRBJ2-5	TRBV7-8	.	TGTGCCAGCAGCTTAGTTGCGGGTTGGGGCCAAGAGACCCAGTACTTC	CASSLVAGWGQETQYF